This TCR beta chain was captured by sequencing in a study of molecular identifiers for immune sequencing clone quantification. The study, taken as a whole, reports: Clones that had above 20 RNA copies took up over 99% of effector molecules but under 1% in naive cells. Sizes of highly expanded clones could be underestimated through identical TCRs sharing a barcode.

Libraries of naive CD8 T cells were made from roughly 20,000 to 1,000,000 sorted cells. They used 10%, 30% or 50% RNA. Naive CD8 T cell sorting was performed on the CD8+CD4-CCR7+CD45RA+ phenotype. Note on this clonotype: The antigen is unknown. With a much larger clone just one base away, this may be a read error.

One entry per CDR3 protein results from TCRdb running MiXCR on the PCR reads. This sample has approximately 500,000 distinct CDR3 sequences, with about 20% found just once. This sequence originates from a human donor in good health. Some libraries in this study had Jurkat cell RNA spiked in. Sequences were obtained from naive CD8+ T cells from blood, with Jurkat cell RNA spiked in. Subset noted: FACS-sorted CD8+CD4-CCR7+CD45RA+ naive T cells.

The CDR3 sequence is CASSLGAGSSEAQYF. In nucleotides, the CDR3 is TGCGCCAGCAGCCTGGGGGCGGGCTCCTCTGAGGCCCAGTACTTC. J is TRBJ2-5 and V is TRBV5-1; D is possibly TRBD1 (6 bases). The CDR3 has 15 amino acids. Germline V CDR1 and CDR2: SGHRS, YFSETQ. V was trimmed by 4 bases and J by 9 bases, leaving 22 bases between them.